The source of this T cell receptor (beta chain) is a study of tumor-infiltrating lymphocytes in localized non-small cell lung cancer. In the study overall: Several tumor histologies, both smoking statuses, and some post-neoadjuvant chemotherapy samples were included. Study-level results: TCR sequencing covered a subset of patients with enough tissue. Higher tumor T cell infiltration than in uninvolved lung was supported by TCRbeta sequencing. Tumor T-cell fraction was not associated with recurrence-free survival.

The method was immunoSEQ multiplex PCR; TCRdb's version includes in-frame clones alone and lacks a portion of them. The sample contains under 8,500 clones, approximately 71% of which appear only once. A note on this clone: Its antigen is unidentified.

The CDR3 runs to 14 residues. CDR1 is ENHRY, CDR2 SYGVKD, per germline. V dropped 3 bases and J dropped 3 bases, with 9 bases sitting between them. The TCR was taken from a human donor with non-small cell lung cancer. Sequenced material: lung tumor tissue. This sequence joins TRBV10-3 and TRBJ1-5; D is unclear. The CDR3 nucleotides read TGTGCCATCAGTGACACCCGGACCAATCAGCCCCAGCATTTT. Its translation is CAISDTRTNQPQHF.